This TCR beta chain was recorded in a study of Ad26.COV2.S vaccination and SARS-CoV-2 variants. For the study at large: Dosing was one shot or two shots 56 days apart. General study results and limits: Placebo and vaccine recipients had non-spike TCR breadth that was similar. The authors reported substantial breadth in spike-specific CD8+ and CD4+ T cell responses after vaccination.

Sequencing was performed with immunoSEQ multiplex PCR; in TCRdb, only in-frame clones are kept and a portion is missing. Counted here are approximately 410,000 clones, 88% occurring once; the ten biggest clones make up 3.6%. In germline, CDR1 is LGHNA, CDR2 YSLEER. This CDR3 region has 18 residues. The V end lost 3 bases, the J end lost 6 bases, and 23 bases lay between the germline ends. Specified treatment: 15 to 20 received Ad26.COV2.S at low or high dose, single or two shots; about 5 received placebo; per-sample allocation not given. Samples came from day 63 after the first vaccine or placebo injection. The donor was a Boston adult aged 18-55 years. Only one count was recorded for this clone. Antigen unknown.

The J gene is TRBJ1-4, the V gene TRBV4-3; D remains ambiguous. This clonotype was obtained from a person between 18 and 65 years old who received the Ad26.COV2.S COVID-19 vaccine or a placebo. Sample: peripheral blood, taken in a trial of Ad26.COV2.S vaccine versus placebo. CDR3 sequence (DNA): TGCGCCAGCAGCCAGACCGGGCCTCCGCTGAGGACGGATGAAAAACTGTTTTTT. It specifies CASSQTGPPLRTDEKLFF.